This T cell receptor beta chain was captured in a study of spatial heterogeneity in lung cancer (dated by TCRdb to between 2018 and 2021). With regard to the full study: More beta-chain than alpha-chain transcripts were consistently detected, likely reflecting higher beta-chain transcript abundance. The study linked features of the TCR repertoire to counts of nonsynonymous mutations, which were determined by whole-exome sequencing of tumor tissue. Both alpha and beta chains were TCR-sequenced in samples taken at surgery, namely 220 tumor regions, 63 to 70 matched nontumor lung samples and about 52 PBMC samples. The study quantitatively compared TCR alpha and beta repertoires across multiple tumor regions, matched nontumor lung and blood in non-small cell lung cancer. In the raw uncorrected reads, each unique combination of TCR and UMI appeared on average more than ten times.

The table lists this clonotype with many counts. Which antigen it targets is not known. No qualities accompany the bases; no much larger clone lies one base away. The investigation overall reported the following: Confirming at a functional level the hypothesis that regional TCRs recognize regional mutations was considered to require additional single-cell paired TCR alpha and beta sequencing. Ubiquitous expanded tumor TCRs showed up in blood more often at tumor resection than at routine follow-up.

This specimen's time point label, per the study, means: sample taken at primary tumor resection. Whole RNA extracted from tumor and nontumor lung tissue, or from cryopreserved PBMC samples, was used for TCR sequencing without cell sorting. The donors were 65 to 90 patients from the lung TRACERx cohort who had early-stage, untreated non-small cell lung cancer. Patients were selected for TCR sequencing only if sufficient RNA was available from at least two tumor regions. V and J lose 4 bases and 3 bases, and a span of 7 bases separates them. The CDR3, from cysteine to phenylalanine, totals 13 residues. Solely the CDR3 DNA is kept, with 39 bases framed from the first base. According to the germline V gene, CDR1 reads MNHEY and CDR2 reads SVGAGI. Receptor amplification or capture employed 5' RACE. The instrument given in TCRdb is NextSeq 500. In the TCR library protocol, a unique molecular identifier was attached to each TCR cDNA molecule so that PCR and sequencing errors could be corrected. The authors' analysis ran thus. TCR identification, UMI-based error correction and CDR3 extraction were performed with Decombinator tools. Expanded TCRs were defined as those above a frequency of 2 per 1,000, corresponding to the top 1% of the tumor frequency distribution. Renyi diversity was computed with the R vegan package after each repertoire had been subsampled 100 times to 5,000 TCRs. CDR3 similarity networks were built from amino acid triplet string-kernel similarity, connecting CDR3s with pairwise similarity above 0.82. TCRdb redid the processing of the public reads, applying fastp at Q25 and MiXCR, and retained in-frame beta chains. For every CDR3 protein sequence, its rows merge into one entry that carries the most common genes and DNA. TCRdb's processing, not the authors', yielded these V and J calls. This sample lists tens of thousands of distinct CDR3 sequences; 7.5% were detected once. Approximately 30% of the sample is in the top ten clones.

The sample was PBMCs, taken at surgery. The chain was built from TRBV6-5 and TRBJ1-3; the D segment cannot be called with confidence. The source of this sequence is a male donor with early-stage non-small cell lung cancer. In nucleotides, the sequence is TGTGCCAGCAGTTCGTCTGGTGGAAACACCATATATTTT. Translation gives CASSSSGGNTIYF.